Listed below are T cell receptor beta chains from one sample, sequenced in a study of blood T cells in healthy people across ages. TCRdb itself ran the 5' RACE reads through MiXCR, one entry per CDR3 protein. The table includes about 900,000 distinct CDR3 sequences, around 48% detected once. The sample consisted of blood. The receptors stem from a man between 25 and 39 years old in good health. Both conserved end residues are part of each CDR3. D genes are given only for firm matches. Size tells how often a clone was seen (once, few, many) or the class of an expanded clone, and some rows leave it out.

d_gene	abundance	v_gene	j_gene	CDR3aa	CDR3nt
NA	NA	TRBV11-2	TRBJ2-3	CASSFGLDTQYF	TGTGCCAGCAGCTTTGGGCTGGATACGCAGTATTTT
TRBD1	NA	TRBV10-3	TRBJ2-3	CAISWTGVETDTQYF	TGTGCCATCAGTTGGACAGGGGTGGAAACAGATACGCAGTATTTT
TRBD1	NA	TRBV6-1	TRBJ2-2	CASRRTGRNTGELFF	TGTGCCAGCAGAAGGACAGGGAGAAACACCGGGGAGCTGTTTTTT
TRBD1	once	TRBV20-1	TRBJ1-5	CSARTTGVRINQPQHF	TGCAGTGCTAGAACGACAGGGGTGAGGATCAATCAGCCCCAGCATTTT
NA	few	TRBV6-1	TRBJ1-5	CASLGGPGQPQHF	TGTGCCAGCCTCGGGGGTCCGGGGCAGCCCCAGCATTTT
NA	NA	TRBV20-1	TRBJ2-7	CSARDFGTKTPYEQYF	TGCAGTGCTAGAGATTTTGGGACCAAAACCCCCTACGAGCAGTACTTC
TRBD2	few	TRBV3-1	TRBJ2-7	CASGRGLAGEQYF	TGTGCCAGCGGGCGGGGACTAGCGGGGGAGCAGTACTTC
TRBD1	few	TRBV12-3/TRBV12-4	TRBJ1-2	CASSVSQGAYGYGYTF	TGTGCCAGCAGTGTGTCACAGGGGGCTTATGGCTATGGCTACACCTTC
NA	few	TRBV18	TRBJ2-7	CASSPIRGRDSYEQYF	TGTGCCAGCTCACCGATTCGGGGTCGCGACTCCTACGAGCAGTACTTC
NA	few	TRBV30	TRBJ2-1	CAWNQGGPGNEQFF	TGTGCCTGGAATCAGGGGGGGCCGGGGAATGAGCAGTTCTTC
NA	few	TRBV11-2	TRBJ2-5	CASSLSANQETQYF	TGTGCCAGCAGCTTATCTGCCAACCAAGAGACCCAGTACTTC
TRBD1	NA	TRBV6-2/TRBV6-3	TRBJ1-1	CASRRRGGGPMNTEAFF	TGTGCCAGCAGAAGACGTGGAGGGGGCCCAATGAACACTGAAGCTTTCTTT
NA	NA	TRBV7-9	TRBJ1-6	CASSPDSHNSPLHF	TGTGCCAGCAGCCCCGACAGTCATAATTCACCCCTCCACTTT
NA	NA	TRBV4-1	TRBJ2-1	CASSQDSVLFGTSYNEQFF	TGCGCCAGCAGCCAAGATTCGGTCCTTTTTGGCACCTCCTACAATGAGCAGTTCTTC
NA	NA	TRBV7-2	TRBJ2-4	CASSLKEAKNIQYF	TGTGCCAGCAGCTTAAAGGAAGCCAAAAACATTCAGTACTTC
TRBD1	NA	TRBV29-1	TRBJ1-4	CSVVTGTNEKLFF	TGCAGCGTTGTGACAGGGACTAATGAAAAACTGTTTTTT
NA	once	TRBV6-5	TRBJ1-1	CASSQRQEAFF	TGTGCCAGCAGTCAACGACAGGAAGCTTTCTTT
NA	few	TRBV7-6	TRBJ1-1	CASSLGSGQMNTEAFF	TGTGCCAGCAGCTTAGGGTCCGGACAGATGAACACTGAAGCTTTCTTT
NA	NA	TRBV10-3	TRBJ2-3	CAITALGTDTQYF	TGTGCCATCACAGCCCTAGGCACAGATACGCAGTATTTT
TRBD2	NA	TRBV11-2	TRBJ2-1	CASSLQGGPTAEQFF	TGTGCCAGCAGCTTACAGGGAGGGCCAACGGCTGAGCAGTTCTTC
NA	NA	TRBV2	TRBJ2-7	CASRGGGGIYEQYF	TGTGCCAGCAGGGGGGGTGGGGGTATCTACGAGCAGTACTTC
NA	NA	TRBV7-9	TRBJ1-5	CASSSSSTNQPQHF	TGTGCCAGCAGCTCAAGCAGCACAAATCAGCCCCAGCATTTT
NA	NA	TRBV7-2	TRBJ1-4	CASSNYWGEKLFF	TGTGCCAGCAGCAACTACTGGGGTGAAAAACTGTTTTTT
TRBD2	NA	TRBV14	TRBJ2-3	CASSDVASGYTDTQYF	TGTGCCAGCAGCGACGTCGCTAGCGGATACACAGATACGCAGTATTTT
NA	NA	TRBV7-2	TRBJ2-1	CASSLAAGRSYNEQFF	TGTGCCAGCAGCTTAGCGGCGGGGCGCTCCTACAATGAGCAGTTCTTC
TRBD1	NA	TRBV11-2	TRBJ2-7	CASSPAGTGGYNEQYF	TGTGCCAGCAGCCCAGCAGGGACAGGGGGCTACAATGAGCAGTACTTC
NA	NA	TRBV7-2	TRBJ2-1	CASSFQYNEQFF	TGTGCCAGCAGCTTTCAATACAATGAGCAGTTCTTC
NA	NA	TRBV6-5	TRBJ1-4	CASSYYGPPTNEKLFF	TGTGCCAGCAGTTACTATGGACCCCCAACTAATGAAAAACTGTTTTTT
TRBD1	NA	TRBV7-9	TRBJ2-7	CASSFGTGVGEQYF	TGTGCCAGCAGCTTTGGGACAGGGGTGGGCGAGCAGTACTTC
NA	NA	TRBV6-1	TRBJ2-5	CASSEAGGGVQETQYF	TGTGCCAGCAGTGAAGCGGGAGGCGGGGTGCAAGAGACCCAGTACTTC
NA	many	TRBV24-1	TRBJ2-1	CATSRGSREQFF	TGTGCCACCAGTCGGGGGTCACGAGAGCAGTTCTTC
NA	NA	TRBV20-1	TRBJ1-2	CSIRGPGDGYTF	TGCAGTATTAGGGGTCCTGGGGATGGCTACACCTTC
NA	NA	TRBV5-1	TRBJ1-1	CASSPTDGNTEAFF	TGCGCCAGCAGCCCTACCGACGGGAACACTGAAGCTTTCTTT
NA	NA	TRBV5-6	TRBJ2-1	CASSVTGDSYEQFF	TGTGCCAGCAGCGTGACTGGGGACTCCTACGAGCAGTTCTTC
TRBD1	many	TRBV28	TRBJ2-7	CASSSSGTGSYEQYF	TGTGCCAGCAGTTCGTCGGGGACAGGCTCCTACGAGCAGTACTTC
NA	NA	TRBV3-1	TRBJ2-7	CASSQPSPGKNEQYF	TGTGCCAGCAGCCAACCCAGCCCCGGGAAAAACGAGCAGTACTTC
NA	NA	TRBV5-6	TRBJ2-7	CASSLPPFYEQYF	TGTGCCAGCAGCTTACCTCCCTTCTACGAGCAGTACTTC
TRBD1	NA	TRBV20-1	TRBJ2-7	CSAAPGTGAYEQYF	TGCAGTGCCGCCCCCGGGACAGGGGCCTACGAGCAGTACTTC
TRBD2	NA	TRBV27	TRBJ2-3	CASSFLLAGGTDTQYF	TGTGCCAGCAGTTTCCTACTAGCGGGGGGCACAGATACGCAGTATTTT
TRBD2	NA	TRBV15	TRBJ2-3	CATSSLAGFVTDTQYF	TGTGCCACCAGCTCCCTAGCGGGGTTCGTAACAGATACGCAGTATTTT
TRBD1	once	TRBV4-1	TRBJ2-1	CASSHRDSSRGEQFF	TGCGCCAGCAGCCATCGGGACAGCTCTCGGGGTGAGCAGTTCTTC
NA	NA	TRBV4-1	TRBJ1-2	CASSQVAGVIYGYTF	TGCGCCAGCAGCCAAGTGGCAGGAGTTATCTATGGCTACACCTTC
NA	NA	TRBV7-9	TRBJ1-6	CASSLEGQHSPLHF	TGTGCCAGCAGCTTAGAAGGACAGCACTCACCCCTCCACTTT
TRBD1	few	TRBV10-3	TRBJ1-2	CAISEDREYGYTF	TGTGCCATCAGTGAGGACAGGGAGTATGGCTACACCTTC
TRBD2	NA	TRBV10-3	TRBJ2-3	CAISEISGGSDTQYF	TGTGCCATCAGTGAGATTAGCGGGGGTTCAGATACGCAGTATTTT
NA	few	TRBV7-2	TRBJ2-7	CASSFQSRGPYEQYF	TGTGCCAGCAGCTTCCAAAGCCGAGGACCCTACGAGCAGTACTTC
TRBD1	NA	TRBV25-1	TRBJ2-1	CASSAGTGLSVGFF	TGTGCCAGCAGTGCTGGGACAGGGCTGAGTGTAGGGTTCTTC
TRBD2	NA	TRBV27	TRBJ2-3	CASSLRFYSGGSTDTQYF	TGTGCCAGCAGTCTCCGGTTTTATAGCGGGGGTAGCACAGATACGCAGTATTTT